These 17 T cell receptor beta chains share one sample of origin, sequenced in a study of blood T cell repertoires in COVID-19. The table came from immunoSEQ multiplex PCR; TCRdb's copy has only in-frame clones and leaves some out. This sample carries roughly 300,000 clones, more than 75% of them seen once, and the ten largest clones take roughly 10%. The sample was PBMCs or T cells enriched from blood (not recorded which). All receptors come from a woman between 18 and 30 years old who had recovered from COVID-19.

Of note for this clone: Sequence at one end of the junction differs from germline and may be a read error. This chain links TRBV7-9 with TRBJ1-5; D unresolved. The CDR3 loop spans 14 amino acids. CDR1 SEHNR and CDR2 FQNEAQ come from the germline V gene (reference sequence). The CDR3 DNA sequence: TGTGCCAGCAGCTTGAGGGATAGCGATCAGCCCCAGCATTTT. This encodes CASSLRDSDQPQHF.

V usage is TRBV19 and J usage is TRBJ1-1; perhaps TRBD1 as D (5 bases). The ends were cut back, 3 bases at V and 5 bases at J, with 16 bases in the middle. The germline V gene has CDR1 LNHDA and CDR2 SQIVND (reference sequence). The CDR3 has 15 residues. As DNA, the CDR3 is TGTGCCAGTAGTATTATTCCCCCAGGGTGGACTGAAGCTTTCTTT. This codes for CASSIIPPGWTEAFF.

V is TRBV12-3 or TRBV12-4 and J is TRBJ1-1, with TRBD1 as a possible D gene (5 bases). Between the trimmed V and J ends, which lost 7 bases and 1 base, there was a span of 10 bases. The CDR3 length is 13 residues. The CDR3 loop is CASTGGGNTEAFF. The CDR3 bases are TGTGCCAGCACCGGGGGGGGGAACACTGAAGCTTTCTTT.

This chain's CDR3 is CASSTEGSTEAFF. The CDR3 region has the DNA TGTGCCAGCAGTACGGAGGGGAGCACTGAAGCTTTCTTT. This sequence joins TRBV2 and TRBJ1-1, with a tentative D call TRBD1 (5 bases). The V end was cut by 5 bases, the J end by 4 bases, with 11 bases between. Germline CDR1 and CDR2: SNHLY and FYNNEI. The CDR3 length is 13 residues. Full variable domain (missing parts from reference TRBV2 and TRBJ1-1): EPEVTQTPSHQVTQMGQEVILRCVPISNHLYFYWYRQILGQKVEFLVSFYNNEISEKSEIFDDQFSVERPDGSNFTLKIRSTKLEDSAMYFCASSTEGSTEAFFGQGTRLTVV.

The chain recombines TRBV10-1 with TRBJ2-5; 8 bases fit TRBD2. V trimming: 7 bases; J trimming: 3 bases; junction bases outside the gene matches: 16. This CDR3 is built from 17 residues. Germline CDR1 is WNHNN and CDR2 is SYGVQD (reference sequence). This CDR3 is CASTSRAGRAKEETQYF. The DNA of the CDR3 is TGCGCCAGCACGAGTCGAGCCGGGAGGGCTAAAGAAGAGACCCAGTACTTC.

The chain employs TRBV7-9 and TRBJ1-2; D remains unclear. The germline V and J ends were trimmed by 3 bases and 13 bases, with 12 bases remaining between them. The CDR3 extends over 11 amino acids. In germline, CDR1 is SEHNR, CDR2 FQNEAQ (reference sequence). Here the CDR3 DNA reads TGTGCCAGCAGCTTCGATATATGGCTCACCTTC. This gives the protein CASSFDIWLTF.

The V and J genes are TRBV9 and TRBJ2-3; D is perhaps TRBD2 (5 bases). There are 18 residues in the CDR3. Trimming removed 7 bases from V and 4 bases from J, with 28 bases in between. The germline V gene has CDR1 SGDLS and CDR2 YYNGEE. The DNA of the CDR3 is TGTGCCAGCGGGCTTTCCCGGGGTAGCGAAGGTCCGGCAGATACGCAGTATTTT. Translated, it gives CASGLSRGSEGPADTQYF.

This chain uses TRBV24-1 with TRBJ1-2, with D unresolved. The CDR3 runs 13 residues. V shed 4 bases and J shed 3 bases, with 8 bases lying between them. Germline assignment: CDR1 KGHDR and CDR2 SFDVKD. Here the CDR3 reads CATSENQDYGYTF. The CDR3 DNA follows: TGTGCCACCAGTGAAAACCAGGACTATGGCTACACCTTC.

V is TRBV28 and J is TRBJ2-7; D remains ambiguous. The CDR3 extends over 12 amino acids. Germline V gene sequence: CDR1 MDHEN, CDR2 SYDVKM. Between the trimmed V and J ends, which lost 2 bases and 4 bases, there was a span of 6 bases. The CDR3 spells CASSLTTYEQYF. The CDR3 DNA reads as TGTGCCAGCAGTTTAACGACATACGAGCAGTACTTC. Full variable domain (missing parts from reference TRBV28 and TRBJ2-7): DVKVTQSSRYLVKRTGEKVFLECVQDMDHENMFWYRQDPGLGLRLIYFSYDVKMKEKGDIPEGYSVSREKKERFSLILESASTNQTSMYLCASSLTTYEQYFGPGTRLTVT.

This chain connects TRBV3-1 (or the pseudogene TRBV3-2) to TRBJ1-4; D not resolved. The CDR3 loop spans 13 amino acids. With 3 bases removed from V and 4 bases from J, the gap between germline ends came to 6 bases. Germline V gene lookup returns CDR1 LGHDT and CDR2 YNNKEL (reference sequence). This CDR3 reads CASSHRLNEKLFF. The DNA for the CDR3 is TGTGCCAGCAGCCACAGGCTTAATGAAAAACTGTTTTTT.

This chain links TRBV5-4 with TRBJ2-1; 15 nucleotides line up with TRBD2. Trimming took 0 bases from V and 12 from J; bases not matched to a gene: 13. This CDR3 has 18 residues. From germline, CDR1 is SGHNT and CDR2 YYREEE (reference sequence). CDR3 sequence: CASSLAGRGLAGGPVQFF. The CDR3 region has the DNA TGTGCCAGCAGCTTGGCCGGAAGAGGACTAGCGGGGGGGCCGGTGCAGTTCTTC.

V usage is TRBV28 and J usage is TRBJ2-1; 9 bases agree with TRBD1. After removal of 4 bases from V and 9 bases from J, the junction contained 7 bases not matched to a gene. Per germline, CDR1 MDHEN and CDR2 SYDVKM. CDR3 length equals 14 residues. In nucleotides, the CDR3 is TGTGCCAGCAGTTACTGGACAGGGGAAGGTGAGCAGTTCTTC. Amino acid sequence: CASSYWTGEGEQFF.

The rearrangement links TRBV10-2 to TRBJ2-2, with TRBD2 matching 11 bases. CDR3 size: 14 residues. V lost 7 bases, J lost 6 bases, and 4 bases stayed unmatched. The germline V gene has CDR1 WSHSY and CDR2 SAAADI. Here the CDR3 reads CASTLAGASGELFF. CDR3 DNA sequence: TGCGCCAGCACACTAGCGGGAGCGTCCGGGGAGCTGTTTTTT.

J is TRBJ1-2 and V is TRBV14; 7 bases align to TRBD1. Per the germline V gene, CDR1 is SGHDN and CDR2 is FVKESK. The CDR3 sequence is 17 residues long. V lost 1 base and J lost 6; bases outside the gene matches: 14. The CDR3 loop reads CASSQVSYRGAKDGYTF. In nucleotides, the CDR3 is TGTGCCAGCAGCCAAGTATCCTACAGGGGCGCAAAGGATGGCTACACCTTC. Full variable domain (rest looked up from reference TRBV14 and TRBJ1-2): EAGVTQFPSHSVIEKGQTVTLRCDPISGHDNLYWYRRVMGKEIKFLLHFVKESKQDESGMPNNRFLAERTGGTYSTLKVQPAELEDSGVYFCASSQVSYRGAKDGYTFGSGTRLTVV.

This clone was counted between two and nine times. The chain has TRBV19 and TRBJ1-6; no clear D. Trimming shortened V by 5 bases and J by 5 bases, and 10 bases separated the two germline ends. Per the germline V gene, CDR1 is LNHDA and CDR2 is SQIVND (reference sequence). The CDR3 sequence is 14 residues long. The CDR3 is CASSDARNNSPLHF. CDR3 DNA sequence: TGTGCCAGTAGTGATGCCAGGAATAATTCACCCCTCCACTTT.

The chain couples TRBV7-8 to TRBJ2-7; 10 bases fit TRBD2. With V trimmed by 1 base and J by 3 bases, 6 bases remained unmatched. The CDR3 length is 16 residues. Germline V gene lookup returns CDR1 SGHVS and CDR2 FQNEAQ. CDR3 sequence: CASSLGGLAGVYEQYF. DNA for the CDR3: TGTGCCAGCAGCTTAGGAGGGCTAGCGGGGGTCTACGAGCAGTACTTC.

The chain uses TRBV10-2 and TRBJ1-2, with 9 bases that match TRBD1. J lost 6 bases, V lost 7 bases, and 9 bases had no gene match. This CDR3 has 14 amino acids. Germline lookup yields CDR1 WSHSY and CDR2 SAAADI. For the CDR3, the DNA is TGCGCCAGCATTACACAGGGGGCGCCGGATGGCTACACCTTC. Amino acids: CASITQGAPDGYTF.